What follows describes a single TCR beta chain. The antigen remains undetermined. The germline V gene has CDR1 SNHLY and CDR2 FYNNEI. The J segment lost 5 bases and the V segment lost 7 bases, leaving 11 bases of the junction unmatched. The CDR3 has 16 residues. This specimen comes from a study of blood T cells in healthy people across ages. General study results and limits: Greater diversity and more naive CD4+ cells were seen in long-lived donors than in aged donors. Higher naive T cell percentage went strongly together with higher TCR beta diversity.

The use of a sample-barcoded 5' primer and a J-beta primer mix characterized a second PCR of about 6 to 12 cycles. Tagging of each cDNA molecule was performed by a template-switch adaptor with 12 random nucleotides. TCRdb reprocessed the 5' RACE reads with MiXCR, giving one entry per CDR3 protein. The sample lists hundreds of thousands of distinct CDR3 sequences; about 30% were seen once. The chain recombines TRBV2 with TRBJ2-3, with 11 bases identical to TRBD2. The receptor was derived from a woman older than 75 in good health. The source material was blood. CDR3 bases: TGTGCCAGCAAAGAGACTAGCGGGGTTAGGGAAGATACGCAGTATTTT. Its translation: CASKETSGVREDTQYF.